These 5 T cell receptor beta chains were sequenced from one sample in a study of blood T cell repertoires in COVID-19. The method was immunoSEQ multiplex PCR; TCRdb's version includes in-frame clones alone and lacks a portion of them. The sample lists fewer than 250,000 clones; approximately 85% were seen once. Sequenced input: PBMCs or T cells enriched from blood (not recorded which). All receptors derive from a woman between 50 and 59 years old who had recovered from COVID-19.

The chain joins TRBV5-1 to TRBJ2-7; the match to TRBD2 covers 9 bases. Germline V gives CDR1 SGHRS, CDR2 YFSETQ. The CDR3 runs to 15 residues. With V trimmed by 5 bases and J by 7 bases, 13 bases remained unmatched. In nucleotides, the CDR3 is TGCGCCAGCAGGCTAGCGGGACCTCTTTTAAGGGAGCAGTACTTC. Translating it yields CASRLAGPLLREQYF.

The chain's CDR3 is CASSQDRGRVQNQPQHF. CDR3 nucleotide sequence: TGCGCCAGCAGCCAAGATAGGGGCAGGGTGCAAAATCAGCCCCAGCATTTT. This chain connects TRBV4-1 to TRBJ1-5; possibly TRBD1 for D (5 bases). Trimming left V 0 bases short and J 4 bases short, with 16 bases between. CDR1 MGHRA and CDR2 YSYEKL come from the germline V gene. There are 17 residues in the CDR3.

This clone showed up just once. The chain carries TRBV18 and TRBJ2-2; 7 positions match TRBD1. V was pared by 2 bases and J by 2 bases, with 2 bases of the junction left unmatched. The length of the CDR3 is 15 residues. Germline CDR1 reads KGHSH; CDR2 reads LQKENI. CDR3 loop: CASSPDRANTGELFF. The DNA of the CDR3 is TGTGCCAGCTCACCAGACAGGGCCAACACCGGGGAGCTGTTTTTT. Drawing the rest from reference TRBV18 and TRBJ2-2, the complete variable domain is NAGVMQNPRHLVRRRGQEARLRCSPMKGHSHVYWYRQLPEEGLKFMVYLQKENIIDESGMPKERFSAEFPKEGPSILRIQQVVRGDSAAYFCASSPDRANTGELFFGEGSRLTVL.

The chain links TRBV7-8 to TRBJ1-4, with a tentative D call TRBD1 (6 bases). The CDR3 length is 16 residues. CDR1 is SGHVS and CDR2 is FQNEAQ in the germline V gene. Trimming shortened V by 5 bases and J by 0 bases, and 13 bases separated the two germline ends. This CDR3 reads CASSQTGEATNEKLFF. The CDR3 coding sequence is TGTGCCAGCAGCCAGACAGGAGAAGCAACTAATGAAAAACTGTTTTTT.

The V call is TRBV14, the J call TRBJ1-4, with D possibly TRBD1 on 5 matching bases. The CDR3 spans 15 residues. Trimming stripped 5 bases from V and 8 bases from J, with 18 bases between. Per the germline V gene, CDR1 is SGHDN and CDR2 is FVKESK. The CDR3 sequence is CASSSFGGFGEKLFF. The CDR3 region has the DNA TGTGCCAGCAGCTCCTTCGGGGGTTTTGGGGAAAAACTGTTTTTT. The variable domain in full, with the rest retrieved from reference TRBV14 and TRBJ1-4, is EAGVTQFPSHSVIEKGQTVTLRCDPISGHDNLYWYRRVMGKEIKFLLHFVKESKQDESGMPNNRFLAERTGGTYSTLKVQPAELEDSGVYFCASSSFGGFGEKLFFGSGTQLSVL.